This TCR beta chain was retrieved from a study of blood T cell repertoires in COVID-19. Trimming removed 4 bases at V and 1 base at J, with 11 bases between. The germline V gene encodes CDR1 SNHLY and CDR2 FYNNEI. The CDR3 spans 14 residues. Profiling relied on immunoSEQ multiplex PCR, and the TCRdb table lists in-frame clones only, not all of them. The data show 150,000 to 200,000 clones, approximately 86% seen once. The chain links TRBV2 to TRBJ2-7, with TRBD1 as a possible D gene (5 bases). The sample comprised peripheral blood. This TCR derives from a man aged 55 to 69 with COVID-19, enrolled during active disease. As DNA, the CDR3 is TGTGCCAGCAGTGGGACACAACTTTCCTACGAGCAGTACTTC. It specifies CASSGTQLSYEQYF.